This T cell receptor beta chain came from a study of regulatory T cells in long-lasting Graves disease. Study conclusions and caveats: There were preferences for TRBV28, TRBJ1-2 and TRBJ2-5 in persistent disease. Persistent Graves' disease cases displayed lower TCR diversity than newly diagnosed ones. Persistent patients had a count of shared public clonotypes (approximately 3,000) that exceeded that of new patients (966).

The TCR beta library used iRepertoire HTBI primers with Arm-PCR amplification of CDR3. TCRdb fed the multiplex PCR reads into MiXCR, producing one record per CDR3 protein. The table records about half a million distinct CDR3 sequences, roughly 23% of them present only once. Points on this clonotype: The antigen is undetermined.

The germline gives CDR1 WSHSY, CDR2 SAAADI. The CDR3 is made up of 14 amino acids. Trimming shortened V by 3 bases and J by 6 bases, and 14 bases separated the two germline ends. Time point specified: persistent/refractory GD, antithyroid drugs over 5 years with positive TRAb. PBMCs were the source of the RNA used for TCR sequencing. Doctors identified Graves' disease using the American Thyroid Association guidelines. Sequencing was performed on peripheral blood mononuclear cells (PBMCs), taken when the disease was refractory, from a patient treated with antithyroid drugs. The clonotype comes from a female donor with Graves disease. V usage is TRBV10-2 and J usage is TRBJ1-1, with D uncertain. CDR3 residues: CASSDRGWRAEAFF. The CDR3 DNA follows: TGCGCCAGCAGTGATCGAGGTTGGAGGGCTGAAGCTTTCTTT.